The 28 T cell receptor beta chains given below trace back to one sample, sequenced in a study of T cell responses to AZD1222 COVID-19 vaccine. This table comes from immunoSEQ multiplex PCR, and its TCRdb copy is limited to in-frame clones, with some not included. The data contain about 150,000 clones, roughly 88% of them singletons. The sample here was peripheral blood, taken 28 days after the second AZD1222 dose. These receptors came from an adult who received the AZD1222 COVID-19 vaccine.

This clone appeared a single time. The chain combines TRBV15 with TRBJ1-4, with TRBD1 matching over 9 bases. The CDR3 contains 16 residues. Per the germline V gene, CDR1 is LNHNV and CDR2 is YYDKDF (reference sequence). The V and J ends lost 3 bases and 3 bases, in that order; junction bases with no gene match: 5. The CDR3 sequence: CATSRERDRANEKLFF. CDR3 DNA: TGTGCCACCAGCAGGGAAAGGGACAGGGCTAATGAAAAACTGTTTTTT.

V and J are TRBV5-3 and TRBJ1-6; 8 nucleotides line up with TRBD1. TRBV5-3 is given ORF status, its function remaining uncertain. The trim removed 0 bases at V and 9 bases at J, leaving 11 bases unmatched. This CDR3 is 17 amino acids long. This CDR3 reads CARSLGIRGLCPSPLHF. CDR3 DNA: TGTGCCAGAAGCTTGGGCATCAGGGGGCTTTGTCCTTCACCCCTCCACTTT.

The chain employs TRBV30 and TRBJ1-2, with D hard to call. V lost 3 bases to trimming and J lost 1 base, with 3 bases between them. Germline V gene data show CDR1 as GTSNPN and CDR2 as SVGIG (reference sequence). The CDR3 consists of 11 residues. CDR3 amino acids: CAWSNNYGYTF. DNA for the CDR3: TGTGCCTGGAGCAATAACTATGGCTACACCTTC.

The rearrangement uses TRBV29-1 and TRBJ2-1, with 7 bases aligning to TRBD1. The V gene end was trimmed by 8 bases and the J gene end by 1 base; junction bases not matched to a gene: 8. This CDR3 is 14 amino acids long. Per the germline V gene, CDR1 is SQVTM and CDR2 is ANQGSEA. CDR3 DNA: TGCAGCACCCCCGGGACAGTATCCTACAATGAGCAGTTCTTC. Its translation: CSTPGTVSYNEQFF.

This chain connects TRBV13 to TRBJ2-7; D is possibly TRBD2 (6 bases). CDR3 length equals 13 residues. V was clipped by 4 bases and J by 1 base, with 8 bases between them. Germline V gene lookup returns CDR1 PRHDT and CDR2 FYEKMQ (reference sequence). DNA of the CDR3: TGTGCCAGCAGCTACCGGGGGTCCTACGAGCAGTACTTC. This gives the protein CASSYRGSYEQYF.

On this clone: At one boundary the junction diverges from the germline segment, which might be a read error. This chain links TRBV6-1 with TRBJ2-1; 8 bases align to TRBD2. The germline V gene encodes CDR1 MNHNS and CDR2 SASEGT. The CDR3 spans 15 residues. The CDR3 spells CASSEGVAGGNEQFF. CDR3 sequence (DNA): TGTGCCAGCAGCGAAGGGGTGGCGGGGGGCAATGAGCAGTTCTTC.

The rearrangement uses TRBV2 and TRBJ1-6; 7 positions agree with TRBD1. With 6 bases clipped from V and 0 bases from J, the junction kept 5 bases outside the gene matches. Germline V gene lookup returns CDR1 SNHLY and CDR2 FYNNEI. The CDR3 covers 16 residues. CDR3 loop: CASSTDRSSYNSPLHF. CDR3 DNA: TGTGCCAGCAGCACGGACAGGAGCTCCTATAATTCACCCCTCCACTTT. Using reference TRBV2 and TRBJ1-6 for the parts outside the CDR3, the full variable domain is EPEVTQTPSHQVTQMGQEVILRCVPISNHLYFYWYRQILGQKVEFLVSFYNNEISEKSEIFDDQFSVERPDGSNFTLKIRSTKLEDSAMYFCASSTDRSSYNSPLHFGNGTRLTVT.

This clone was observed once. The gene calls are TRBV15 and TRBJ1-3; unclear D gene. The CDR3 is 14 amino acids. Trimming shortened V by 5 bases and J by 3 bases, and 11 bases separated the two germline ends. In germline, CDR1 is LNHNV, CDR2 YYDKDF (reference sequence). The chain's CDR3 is CATSGALSGNTIYF. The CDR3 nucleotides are TGTGCCACCAGCGGCGCCCTAAGTGGAAACACCATATATTTT.

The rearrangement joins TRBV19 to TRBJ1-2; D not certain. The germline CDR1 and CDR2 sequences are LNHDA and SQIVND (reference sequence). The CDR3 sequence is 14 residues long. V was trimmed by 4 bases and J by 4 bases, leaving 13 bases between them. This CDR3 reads CASSTGEWAYGYTF. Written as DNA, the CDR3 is TGTGCCAGTAGTACCGGGGAGTGGGCCTATGGCTACACCTTC.

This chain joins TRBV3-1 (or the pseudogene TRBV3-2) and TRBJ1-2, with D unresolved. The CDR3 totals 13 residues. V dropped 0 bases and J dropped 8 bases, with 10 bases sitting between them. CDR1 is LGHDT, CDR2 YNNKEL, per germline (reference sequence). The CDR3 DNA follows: TGTGCCAGCAGCCAAGATGGGGTAATGGGCTACACCTTC. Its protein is CASSQDGVMGYTF.

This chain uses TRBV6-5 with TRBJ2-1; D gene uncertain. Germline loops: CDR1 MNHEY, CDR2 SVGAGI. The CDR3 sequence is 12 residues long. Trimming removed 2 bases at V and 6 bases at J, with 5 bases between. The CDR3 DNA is TGTGCCAGCAGTTACGGTGGCAATGAGCAGTTCTTC. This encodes CASSYGGNEQFF.

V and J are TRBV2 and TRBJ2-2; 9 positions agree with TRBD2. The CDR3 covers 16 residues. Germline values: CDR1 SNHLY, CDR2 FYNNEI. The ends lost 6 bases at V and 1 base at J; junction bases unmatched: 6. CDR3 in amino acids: CASSDELAGNTGELFF. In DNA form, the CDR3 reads TGTGCCAGCAGCGACGAACTAGCGGGGAACACCGGGGAGCTGTTTTTT.

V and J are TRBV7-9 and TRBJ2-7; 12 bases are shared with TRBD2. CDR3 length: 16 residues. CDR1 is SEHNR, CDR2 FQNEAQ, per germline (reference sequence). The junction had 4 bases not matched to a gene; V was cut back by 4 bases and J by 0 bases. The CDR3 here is CASSSWTSGNSYEQYF. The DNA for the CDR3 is TGTGCCAGCAGCTCTTGGACTAGCGGGAACTCCTACGAGCAGTACTTC.

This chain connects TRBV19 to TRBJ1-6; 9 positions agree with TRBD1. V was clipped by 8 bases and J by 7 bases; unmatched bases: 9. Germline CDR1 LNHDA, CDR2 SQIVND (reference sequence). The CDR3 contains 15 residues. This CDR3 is CASASQGAGNSPLHF. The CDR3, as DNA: TGTGCCAGTGCCTCACAGGGGGCGGGCAATTCACCCCTCCACTTT.

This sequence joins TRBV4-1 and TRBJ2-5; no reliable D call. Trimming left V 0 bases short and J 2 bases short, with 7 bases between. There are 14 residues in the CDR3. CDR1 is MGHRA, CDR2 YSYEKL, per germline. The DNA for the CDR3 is TGCGCCAGCAGCCAAGATCCCCAGCAAGAGACCCAGTACTTC. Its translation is CASSQDPQQETQYF.

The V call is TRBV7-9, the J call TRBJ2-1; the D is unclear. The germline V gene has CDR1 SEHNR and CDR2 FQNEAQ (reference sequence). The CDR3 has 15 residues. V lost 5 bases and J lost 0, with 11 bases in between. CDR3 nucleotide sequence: TGTGCCAGCAGCCCTGCGGCGAGCTCCTACAATGAGCAGTTCTTC. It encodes CASSPAASSYNEQFF.

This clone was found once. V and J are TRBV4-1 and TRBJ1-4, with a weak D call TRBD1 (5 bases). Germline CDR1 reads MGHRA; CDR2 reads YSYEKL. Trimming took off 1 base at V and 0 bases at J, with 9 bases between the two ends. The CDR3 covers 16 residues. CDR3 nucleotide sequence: TGCGCCAGCAGCCAAGGGGGGATACCAACTAATGAAAAACTGTTTTTT. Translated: CASSQGGIPTNEKLFF.

The CDR3: CASSPRSSGPYEQYF. DNA for the CDR3: TGTGCCAGCAGTCCCAGAAGTAGCGGCCCCTACGAGCAGTACTTC. The chain has TRBV3-1 (or the pseudogene TRBV3-2) and TRBJ2-7; D might be TRBD2 (6 bases). Germline V lookup: CDR1 LGHDT, CDR2 YNNKEL (reference sequence). The germline V and J ends were trimmed by 6 bases and 2 bases, with 17 bases remaining between them. This CDR3 is 15 amino acids long.

The CDR3 region has the DNA TGTGCCAGCAGCAAAGGTACCCCCCCAACTAGGGCTTCAAACTATGGCTACACCTTC. It translates to CASSKGTPPTRASNYGYTF. This chain uses TRBV16 with TRBJ1-2; D call uncertain. The V gene lost 5 bases and the J gene lost 2 bases, with 27 bases spanning the gap. Germline assignment: CDR1 KGHSY and CDR2 FQNENV. This CDR3 is built from 19 residues.

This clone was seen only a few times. CDR3 amino acids: CASSFLQGTNTEAFF. In nucleotides, the CDR3 is TGTGCCAGCAGCTTTCTACAGGGAACGAACACTGAAGCTTTCTTT. The chain couples TRBV7-9 to TRBJ1-1; the D gene is possibly TRBD1 (6 bases). CDR1 SEHNR and CDR2 FQNEAQ come from the germline V gene (reference sequence). The CDR3 totals 15 residues. V was pared by 3 bases and J by 1 base, with 12 bases between.

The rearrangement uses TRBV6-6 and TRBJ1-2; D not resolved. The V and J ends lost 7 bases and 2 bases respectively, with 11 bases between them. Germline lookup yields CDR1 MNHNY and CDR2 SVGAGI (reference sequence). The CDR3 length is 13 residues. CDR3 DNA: TGTGCCAGCATGTTTGGAGGGAACTATGGCTACACCTTC. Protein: CASMFGGNYGYTF.

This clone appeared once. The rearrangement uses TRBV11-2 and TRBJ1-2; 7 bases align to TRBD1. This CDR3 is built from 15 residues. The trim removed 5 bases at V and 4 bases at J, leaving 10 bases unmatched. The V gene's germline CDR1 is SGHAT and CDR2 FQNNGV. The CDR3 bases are TGTGCCAGCAGCGCTACCTGGGACAGCTCCTATGGCTACACCTTC. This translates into CASSATWDSSYGYTF.

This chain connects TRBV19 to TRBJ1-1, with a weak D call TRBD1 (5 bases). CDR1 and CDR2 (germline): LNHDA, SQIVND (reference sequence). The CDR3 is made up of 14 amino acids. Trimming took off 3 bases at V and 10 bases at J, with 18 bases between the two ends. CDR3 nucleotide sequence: TGTGCCAGTAGTATGAGGGACTACCTCCTTGGAGCTTTCTTT. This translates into CASSMRDYLLGAFF.

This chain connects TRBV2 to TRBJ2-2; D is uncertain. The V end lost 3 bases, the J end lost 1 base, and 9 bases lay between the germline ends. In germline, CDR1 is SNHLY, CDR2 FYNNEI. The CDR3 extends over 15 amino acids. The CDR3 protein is CASSEARLNTGELFF. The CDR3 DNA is TGTGCCAGCAGTGAGGCCCGCTTGAACACCGGGGAGCTGTTTTTT.

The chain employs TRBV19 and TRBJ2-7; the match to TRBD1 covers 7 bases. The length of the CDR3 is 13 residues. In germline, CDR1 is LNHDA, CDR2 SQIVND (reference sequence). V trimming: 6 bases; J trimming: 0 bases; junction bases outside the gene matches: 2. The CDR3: CASSRDSSYEQYF. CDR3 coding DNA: TGTGCCAGTAGCAGGGACAGCTCCTACGAGCAGTACTTC. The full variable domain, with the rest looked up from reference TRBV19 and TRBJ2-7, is DGGITQSPKYLFRKEGQNVTLSCEQNLNHDAMYWYRQDPGQGLRLIYYSQIVNDFQKGDIAEGYSVSREKKESFPLTVTSAQKNPTAFYLCASSRDSSYEQYFGPGTRLTVT.

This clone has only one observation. The chain's CDR3 is CASSYSRVSYNSPLHF. CDR3 in DNA: TGTGCCAGCAGTTACTCTAGGGTTTCCTATAATTCACCCCTCCACTTT. The chain carries TRBV6-5 and TRBJ1-6; D gene ambiguous. Germline V gene sequence: CDR1 MNHEY, CDR2 SVGAGI. V dropped 0 bases and J dropped 1 base, with 7 bases sitting between them. The CDR3 contains 16 residues.

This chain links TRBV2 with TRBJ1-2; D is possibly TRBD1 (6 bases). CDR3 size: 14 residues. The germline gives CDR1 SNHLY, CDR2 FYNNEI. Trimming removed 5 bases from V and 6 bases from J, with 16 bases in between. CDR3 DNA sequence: TGTGCCAGCAGTTTACAGGGCCGGAGAGATGGCTACACCTTC. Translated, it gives CASSLQGRRDGYTF.

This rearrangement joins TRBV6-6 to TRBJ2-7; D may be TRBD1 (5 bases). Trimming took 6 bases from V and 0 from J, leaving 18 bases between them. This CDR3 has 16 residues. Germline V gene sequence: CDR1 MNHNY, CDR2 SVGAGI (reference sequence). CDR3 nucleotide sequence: TGTGCCAGCAGCTTACTTGGGGCACCGAGCTCCTACGAGCAGTACTTC. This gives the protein CASSLLGAPSSYEQYF.